One and the same sample provided the 7 T cell receptor beta chains below, sequenced in a study of cytomegalovirus exposure and HLA in healthy donors. Primers for the PCR totalled 60 Vbeta and 13 Jbeta. Method: immunoSEQ multiplex PCR; TCRdb's copy keeps in-frame clones and lacks some. The sample has 150,000 to 200,000 clones. Sequenced input: PBMCs. These receptors were taken from a man aged 30 to 45 in good health and CMV-seronegative.

The gene calls are TRBV18 and TRBJ1-3; D gene unclear. The germline V gene has CDR1 KGHSH and CDR2 LQKENI. The V and J ends lost 2 bases and 0 bases respectively, with 8 bases between them. This CDR3 is 15 amino acids long. The CDR3 nucleotides read TGTGCCAGCTCACCAGTAGACACCTCTGGAAACACCATATATTTT. Protein: CASSPVDTSGNTIYF.

The CDR3 sequence: CASSESLFGASGDYNEQFF. DNA for the CDR3: TGCGCCAGCAGTGAGTCGTTATTTGGTGCTAGCGGGGATTACAATGAGCAGTTCTTC. The V gene is TRBV10-1, the J gene TRBJ2-1; 9 nucleotides agree with TRBD2. Trimming took 0 bases from V and 4 from J; bases not matched to a gene: 13. Germline CDR1 is WNHNN and CDR2 is SYGVQD (reference sequence). The CDR3 runs to 19 residues.

The gene calls are TRBV10-2 and TRBJ2-1; 12 bases are a match to TRBD2. With 6 bases clipped from V and 9 bases from J, the junction kept 6 bases outside the gene matches. Germline V gene lookup returns CDR1 WSHSY and CDR2 SAAADI. The CDR3 length is 14 residues. The CDR3 is CASSLAGGPAEQFF. The CDR3 DNA sequence: TGCGCCAGCAGCCTAGCGGGAGGGCCGGCTGAGCAGTTCTTC.

V and J are TRBV25-1 and TRBJ2-1; 11 bases match TRBD2. The germline CDR1 and CDR2 sequences are MGHDK and SYGVNS. This CDR3 has 15 residues. With V trimmed by 6 bases and J by 5 bases, 6 bases remained unmatched. The CDR3: CASSPSSGGHNEQFF. As DNA, the CDR3 is TGTGCCAGCAGCCCCTCTAGCGGGGGGCACAATGAGCAGTTCTTC.

The J gene is TRBJ1-3, the V gene TRBV5-4, with 7 bases fitting TRBD1. Germline trimming cut 4 bases from V and 1 base from J; bases unmatched to any gene: 5. The V gene's germline CDR1 is SGHNT and CDR2 YYREEE (reference sequence). The CDR3 covers 15 residues. CDR3 nucleotide sequence: TGTGCCAGCAGCCGGGACAGCACATCTGGAAACACCATATATTTT. As protein: CASSRDSTSGNTIYF.

V is TRBV18 and J is TRBJ1-2, with D possibly matching TRBD1 (6 bases). CDR3 length: 14 amino acids. The V end was cut by 2 bases, the J end by 7 bases, with 14 bases between. In germline, CDR1 is KGHSH, CDR2 LQKENI. The CDR3 spells CASSPTTQGSGYTF. Here the CDR3 DNA reads TGTGCCAGCTCACCAACTACACAGGGCAGTGGCTACACCTTC.

The gene calls are TRBV7-3 and TRBJ1-1; D ambiguous. Trimming cost V 3 bases and J 4 bases, with 9 bases left between them. The CDR3 loop spans 13 amino acids. The germline V gene encodes CDR1 SGHTA and CDR2 FQGTGA. CDR3: CASSLWGATEAFF. For the CDR3, the DNA is TGTGCCAGCAGCTTGTGGGGAGCCACTGAAGCTTTCTTT.